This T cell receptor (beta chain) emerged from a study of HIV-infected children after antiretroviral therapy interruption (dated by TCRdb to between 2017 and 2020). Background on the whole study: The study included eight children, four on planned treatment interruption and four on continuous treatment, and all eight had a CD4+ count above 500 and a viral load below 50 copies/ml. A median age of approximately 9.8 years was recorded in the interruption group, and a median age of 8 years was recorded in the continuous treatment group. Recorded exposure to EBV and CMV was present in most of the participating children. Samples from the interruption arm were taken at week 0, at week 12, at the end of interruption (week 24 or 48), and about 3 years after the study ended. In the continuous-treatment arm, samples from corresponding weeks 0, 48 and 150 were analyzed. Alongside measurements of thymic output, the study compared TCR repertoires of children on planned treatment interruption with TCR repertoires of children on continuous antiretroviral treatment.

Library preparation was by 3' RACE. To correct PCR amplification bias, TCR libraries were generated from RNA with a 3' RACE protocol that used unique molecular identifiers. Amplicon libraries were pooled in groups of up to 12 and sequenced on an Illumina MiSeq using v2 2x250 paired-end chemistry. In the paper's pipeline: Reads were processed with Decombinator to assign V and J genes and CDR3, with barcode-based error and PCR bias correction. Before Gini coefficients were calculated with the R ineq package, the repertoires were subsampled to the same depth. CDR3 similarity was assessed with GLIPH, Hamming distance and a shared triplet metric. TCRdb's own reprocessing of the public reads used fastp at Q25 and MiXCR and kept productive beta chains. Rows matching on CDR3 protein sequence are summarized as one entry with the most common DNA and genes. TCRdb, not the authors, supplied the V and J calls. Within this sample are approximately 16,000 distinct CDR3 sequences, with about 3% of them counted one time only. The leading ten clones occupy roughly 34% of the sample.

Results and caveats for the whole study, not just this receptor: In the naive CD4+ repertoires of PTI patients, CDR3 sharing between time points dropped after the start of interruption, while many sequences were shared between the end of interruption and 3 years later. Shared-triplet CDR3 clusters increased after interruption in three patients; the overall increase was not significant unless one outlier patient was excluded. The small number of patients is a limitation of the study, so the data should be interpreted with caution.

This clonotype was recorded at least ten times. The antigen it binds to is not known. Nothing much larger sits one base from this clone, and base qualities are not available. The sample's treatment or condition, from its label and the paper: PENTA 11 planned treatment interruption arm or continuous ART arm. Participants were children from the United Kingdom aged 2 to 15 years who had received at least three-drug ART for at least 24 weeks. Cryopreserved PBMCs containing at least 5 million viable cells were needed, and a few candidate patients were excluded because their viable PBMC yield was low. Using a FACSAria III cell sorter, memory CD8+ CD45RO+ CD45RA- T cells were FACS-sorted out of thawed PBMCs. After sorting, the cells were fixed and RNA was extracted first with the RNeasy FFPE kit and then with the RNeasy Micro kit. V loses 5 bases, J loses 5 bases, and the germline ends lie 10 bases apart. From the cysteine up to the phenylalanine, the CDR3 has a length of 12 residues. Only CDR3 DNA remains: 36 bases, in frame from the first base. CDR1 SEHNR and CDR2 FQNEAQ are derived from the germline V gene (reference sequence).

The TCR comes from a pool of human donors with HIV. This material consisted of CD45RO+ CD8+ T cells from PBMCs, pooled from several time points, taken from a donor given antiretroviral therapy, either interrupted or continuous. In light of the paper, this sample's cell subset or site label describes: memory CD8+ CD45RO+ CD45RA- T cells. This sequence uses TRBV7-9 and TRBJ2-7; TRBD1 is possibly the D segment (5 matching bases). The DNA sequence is TGTGCCAGCAGCCCTGACAGCGACGAGCAGTACTTC. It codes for CASSPDSDEQYF.